The entry below gives a single TCR beta chain sequence along with its context. Its antigen is not known. This sample was included in a study of a mutant IDH1 vaccine in newly diagnosed glioma. Overall study context: The sex distribution of treated patients was around 62% male and approximately 40% female, with a mean age of around 40 years. Radiotherapy, temozolomide, or both had been given previously, and both were given to most. General study results and limits: Whatever changes occurred in top peripheral T cell clonotypes seemed unrelated to pseudoprogression.

This sample's time point: week 5, during vaccination. Doses comprised 300 ug of mutant IDH1 20-mer peptide each, plus topical imiquimod. Astrocytomas found in donors were new, WHO grade 3 or 4, IDH1-mutant and ATRX-lost. Some clones are missing from TCRdb's copy, which holds only in-frame ones; the method was immunoSEQ multiplex PCR. This table has about 25,000 clones, about three quarters appearing once. The CDR3 sequence is 18 residues long. Germline V gene sequence: CDR1 MGHRA, CDR2 YSYEKL. Trimming removed 0 bases from V and 0 bases from J, with 18 bases in between. The material sequenced was PBMCs, taken from a glioma patient whose treatment included an IDH1 peptide vaccine. The receptor was isolated from a man in his forties with glioma. The chain uses TRBV4-1 and TRBJ2-7, with D perhaps TRBD1 or TRBD2 (5 bases each). The CDR3 coding sequence is TGCGCCAGCAGCCAAGAAGGAGCCCGAGGGACCGACTCCTACGAGCAGTACTTC. This translates into CASSQEGARGTDSYEQYF.